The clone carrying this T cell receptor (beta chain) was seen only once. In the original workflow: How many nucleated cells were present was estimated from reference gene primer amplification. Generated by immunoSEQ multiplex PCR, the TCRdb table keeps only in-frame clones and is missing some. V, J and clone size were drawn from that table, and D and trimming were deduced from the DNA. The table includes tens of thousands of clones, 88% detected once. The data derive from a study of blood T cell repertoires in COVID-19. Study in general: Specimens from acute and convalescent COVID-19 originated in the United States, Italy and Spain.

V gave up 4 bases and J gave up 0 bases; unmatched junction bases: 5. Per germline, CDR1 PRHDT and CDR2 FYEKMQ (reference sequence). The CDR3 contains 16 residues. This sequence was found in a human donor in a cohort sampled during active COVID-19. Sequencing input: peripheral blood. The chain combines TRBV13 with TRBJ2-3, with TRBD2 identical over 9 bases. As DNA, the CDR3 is TGTGCCAGCAGCTCACCCCTAGCGGGAAGCACAGATACGCAGTATTTT. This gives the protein CASSSPLAGSTDTQYF.